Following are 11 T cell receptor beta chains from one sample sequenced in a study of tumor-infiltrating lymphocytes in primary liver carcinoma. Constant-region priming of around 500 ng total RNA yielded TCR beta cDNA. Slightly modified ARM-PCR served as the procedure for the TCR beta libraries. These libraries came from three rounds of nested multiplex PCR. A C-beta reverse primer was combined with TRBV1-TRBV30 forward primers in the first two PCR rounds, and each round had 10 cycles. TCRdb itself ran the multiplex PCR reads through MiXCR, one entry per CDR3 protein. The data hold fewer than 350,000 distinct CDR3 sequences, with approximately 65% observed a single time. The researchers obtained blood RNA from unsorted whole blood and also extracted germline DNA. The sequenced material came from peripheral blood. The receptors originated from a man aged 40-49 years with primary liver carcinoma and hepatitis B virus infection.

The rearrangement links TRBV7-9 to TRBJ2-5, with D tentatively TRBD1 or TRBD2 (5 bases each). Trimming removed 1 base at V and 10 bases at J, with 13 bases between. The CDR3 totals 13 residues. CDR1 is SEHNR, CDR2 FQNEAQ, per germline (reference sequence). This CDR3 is CASSLVSGTDQYF. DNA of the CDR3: TGTGCCAGCAGCTTAGTGTCAGGGACCGACCAGTACTTC.

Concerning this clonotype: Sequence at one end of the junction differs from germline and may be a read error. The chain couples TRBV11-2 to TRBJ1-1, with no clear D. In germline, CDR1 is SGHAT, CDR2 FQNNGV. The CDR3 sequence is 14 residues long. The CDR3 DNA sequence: TGTGCCACCAGCTTAGATCACCGACACACTGAAGCTTTCTTT. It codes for CATSLDHRHTEAFF.

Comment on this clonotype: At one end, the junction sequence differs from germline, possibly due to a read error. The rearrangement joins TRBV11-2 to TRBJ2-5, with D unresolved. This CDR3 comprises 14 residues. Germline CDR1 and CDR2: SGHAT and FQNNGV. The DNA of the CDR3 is TGTGACAGCAGTTTAGATTACGGCAGATGGACCCAGTACTTC. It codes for CDSSLDYGRWTQYF.

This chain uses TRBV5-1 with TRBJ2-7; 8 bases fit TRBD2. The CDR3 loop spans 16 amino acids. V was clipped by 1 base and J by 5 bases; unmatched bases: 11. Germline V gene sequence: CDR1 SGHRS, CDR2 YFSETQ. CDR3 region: CASSLTLGGRSHEQYF. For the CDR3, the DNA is TGCGCCAGCAGCTTGACGCTCGGCGGGAGGTCTCACGAGCAGTACTTC. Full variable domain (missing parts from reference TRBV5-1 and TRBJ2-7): KAGVTQTPRYLIKTRGQQVTLSCSPISGHRSVSWYQQTPGQGLQFLFEYFSETQRNKGNFPGRFSGRQFSNSRSEMNVSTLELGDSALYLCASSLTLGGRSHEQYFGPGTRLTVT.

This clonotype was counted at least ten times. DNA of the CDR3: TGTGCCAGCAGCTCCAGGACAGGGGGCGTGGGGAACACCGGGGAGCTGTTTTTT. Translating gives CASSSRTGGVGNTGELFF. The chain links TRBV11-2 to TRBJ2-2, with 11 bases identical to TRBD1. With 4 bases clipped from V and 1 base from J, the junction kept 8 bases outside the gene matches. The germline V gene has CDR1 SGHAT and CDR2 FQNNGV. This CDR3 spans 18 amino acids.

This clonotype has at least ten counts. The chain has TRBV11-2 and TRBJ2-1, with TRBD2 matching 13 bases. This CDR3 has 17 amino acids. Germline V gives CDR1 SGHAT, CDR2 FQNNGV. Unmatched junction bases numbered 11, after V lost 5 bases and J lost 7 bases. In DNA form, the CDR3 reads TGTGCCAGCAGCGGGGTTCCGGGACTAGCGGGACGGAATGAGCAGTTCTTC. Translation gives CASSGVPGLAGRNEQFF.

The CDR3 DNA follows: TGCGCCAGCAGCCAAGACCTCTCGGGGGGCGGGTTCGAAAAACTGTTTTTT. Its translation: CASSQDLSGGGFEKLFF. This sequence joins TRBV4-3 and TRBJ1-4; possibly TRBD1 for D (6 bases). Germline V gene sequence: CDR1 LGHNA, CDR2 YSLEER. The CDR3 runs to 17 residues. V shed 0 bases and J shed 8 bases, with 19 bases lying between them.

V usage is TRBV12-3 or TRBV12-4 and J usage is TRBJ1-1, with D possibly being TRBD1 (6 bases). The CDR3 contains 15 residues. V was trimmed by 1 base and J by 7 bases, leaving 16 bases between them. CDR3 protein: CASSLVNDGTIEAFF. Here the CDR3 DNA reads TGTGCCAGCAGTTTAGTTAACGACGGGACAATTGAAGCTTTCTTT.

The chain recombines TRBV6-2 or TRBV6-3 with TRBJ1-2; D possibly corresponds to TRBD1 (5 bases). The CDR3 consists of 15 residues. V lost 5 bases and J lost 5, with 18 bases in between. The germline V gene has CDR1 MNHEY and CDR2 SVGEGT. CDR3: CASSRTAWTSYGYTF. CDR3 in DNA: TGTGCCAGCAGTCGGACCGCCTGGACAAGTTATGGCTACACCTTC.

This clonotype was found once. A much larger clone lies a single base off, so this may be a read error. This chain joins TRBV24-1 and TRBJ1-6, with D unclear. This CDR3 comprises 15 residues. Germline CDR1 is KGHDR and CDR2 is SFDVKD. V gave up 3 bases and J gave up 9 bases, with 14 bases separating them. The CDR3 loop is CATSDARHGGSPLHF. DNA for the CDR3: TGTGCCACCAGTGATGCTAGACATGGTGGTTCACCCCTCCACTTT.

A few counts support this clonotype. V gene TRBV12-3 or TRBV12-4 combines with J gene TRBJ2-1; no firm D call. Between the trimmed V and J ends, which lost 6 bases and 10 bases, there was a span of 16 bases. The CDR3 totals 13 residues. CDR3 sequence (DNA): TGTGCCAGCAGCTCAAGTAACCCCGCGGAGCAGTTCTTC. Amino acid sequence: CASSSSNPAEQFF.